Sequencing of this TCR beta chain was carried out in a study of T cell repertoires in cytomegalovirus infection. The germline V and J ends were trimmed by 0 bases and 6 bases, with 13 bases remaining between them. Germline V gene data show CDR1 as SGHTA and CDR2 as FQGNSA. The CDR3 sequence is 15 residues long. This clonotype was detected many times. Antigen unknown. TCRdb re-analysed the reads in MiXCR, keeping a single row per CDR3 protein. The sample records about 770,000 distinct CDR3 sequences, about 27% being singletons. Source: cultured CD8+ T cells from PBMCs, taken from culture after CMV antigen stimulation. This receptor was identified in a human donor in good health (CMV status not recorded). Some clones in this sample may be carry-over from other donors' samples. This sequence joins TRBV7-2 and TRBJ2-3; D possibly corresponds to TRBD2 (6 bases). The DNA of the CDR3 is TGTGCCAGCAGCTTAGCGGCGGGGTCGGGGGATACGCAGTATTTT. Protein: CASSLAAGSGDTQYF. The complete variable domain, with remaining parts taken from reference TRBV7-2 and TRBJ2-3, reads GAGVSQSPSNKVTEKGKDVELRCDPISGHTALYWYRQSLGQGLEFLIYFQGNSAPDKSGLPSDRFSAERTGGSVSTLTIQRTQQEDSAVYLCASSLAAGSGDTQYFGPGTRLTVL.